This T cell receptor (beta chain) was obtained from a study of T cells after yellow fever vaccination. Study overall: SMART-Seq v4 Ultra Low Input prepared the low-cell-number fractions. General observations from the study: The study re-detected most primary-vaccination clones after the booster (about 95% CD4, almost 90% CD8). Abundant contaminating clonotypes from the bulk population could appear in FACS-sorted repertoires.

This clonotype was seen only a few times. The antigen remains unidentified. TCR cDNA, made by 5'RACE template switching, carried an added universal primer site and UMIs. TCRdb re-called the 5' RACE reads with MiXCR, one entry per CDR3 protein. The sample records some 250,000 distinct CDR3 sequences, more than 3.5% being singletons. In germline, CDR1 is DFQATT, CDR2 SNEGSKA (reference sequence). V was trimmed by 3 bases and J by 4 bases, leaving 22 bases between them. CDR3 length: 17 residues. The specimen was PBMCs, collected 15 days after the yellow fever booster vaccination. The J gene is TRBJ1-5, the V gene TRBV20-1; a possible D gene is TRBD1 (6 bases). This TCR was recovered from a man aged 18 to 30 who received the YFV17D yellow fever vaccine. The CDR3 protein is CSARPGHRLIGNQPQHF. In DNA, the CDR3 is TGCAGTGCTAGGCCGGGACATCGCTTAATTGGTAATCAGCCCCAGCATTTT.